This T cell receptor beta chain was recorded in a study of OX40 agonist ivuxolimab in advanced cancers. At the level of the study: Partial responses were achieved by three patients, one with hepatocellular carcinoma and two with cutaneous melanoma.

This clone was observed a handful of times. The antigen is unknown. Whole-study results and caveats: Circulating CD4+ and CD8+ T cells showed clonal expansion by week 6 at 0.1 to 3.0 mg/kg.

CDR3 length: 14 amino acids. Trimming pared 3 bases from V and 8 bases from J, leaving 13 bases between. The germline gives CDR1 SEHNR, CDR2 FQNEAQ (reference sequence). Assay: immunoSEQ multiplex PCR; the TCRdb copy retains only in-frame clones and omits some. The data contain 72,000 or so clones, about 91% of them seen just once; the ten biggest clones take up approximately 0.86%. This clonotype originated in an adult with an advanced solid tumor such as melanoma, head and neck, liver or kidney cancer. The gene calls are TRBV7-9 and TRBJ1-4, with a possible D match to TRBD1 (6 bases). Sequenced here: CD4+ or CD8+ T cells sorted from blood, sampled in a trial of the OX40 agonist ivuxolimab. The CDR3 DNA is TGTGCCAGCAGCTTTGGACAGTCCGGCGAAAAACTGTTTTTT. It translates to CASSFGQSGEKLFF.